Below are 2 T cell receptor beta chains sequenced from a single sample in a study of CD8+ T cells in alopecia areata. Once RNA had been extracted, it was reverse transcribed into cDNA to act as the sequencing template. Profiled with immunoSEQ multiplex PCR; TCRdb holds only in-frame clones, not every one. The repertoire consists of around 300,000 clones, none detected only once. The pooled cutaneous lymph node cells were sorted using several markers (CD4, CD8alpha, NKG2D, NKG2ACE and others). Sequenced input: CD4+ T cells sorted from a lymph node. These receptors all stem from a C3H/HeJ mouse with alopecia areata. As its MHC haplotype, the strain has H2-k.

Comments on this clone: The germline and genes are mouse ones. The read ends 4 residues early relative to the CDR3; the germline J gene fills the gap. In the same sample, other DNA sequences code for this CDR3. This rearrangement joins TRBV1 to TRBJ2-1, with D perhaps matching TRBD1 (6 bases). CDR1 NSQYPW and CDR2 LRSPGD come from the germline V gene (reference sequence). V was cut by 0 bases and J by 4 bases, with 10 bases left in between. This CDR3 has 15 amino acids. CDR3 DNA, as far as it was read: TGCACCTGCAGTGCAGAGCGGGACAAATATGCT. Amino acids: CTCSAERDKYA. The complete CDR3 protein is CTCSAERDKYAEQFF.

For this clone: Genes and germline are mouse. The CDR3 goes on 3 residues after the read ends, and that part is filled in from the germline J gene. Additional DNA sequences in this sample encode the identical CDR3. The rearrangement uses TRBV13-1 and TRBJ1-6, with D possibly TRBD1 on 6 matching bases. TRBJ1-6 falls under the ORF class, with uncertain function. Trimming took 3 bases from V and 1 from J, leaving 8 bases between them. The CDR3 totals 15 residues. Looked up from germline, CDR1 is NSHNY and CDR2 is SYGAGN. The DNA read from the CDR3 is TGTGCCAGCAGTGGTCAGGGGTCCTATAATTCGCCC. It yields the protein CASSGQGSYNSP. In full, the CDR3 reads CASSGQGSYNSPLYF.